The clone carrying this T cell receptor beta chain was recorded once. What it binds is not known. The sample belongs to a study of cytomegalovirus exposure and HLA in healthy donors. Using immunoSEQ multiplex PCR, the repertoire was profiled, and TCRdb retains in-frame clones only, with some absent. The profile shows about 110,000 clones, about nine tenths of them singletons. Study-level findings and limits: In vitro work confirmed that a few CMV-associated chains recognize CMV antigens.

CDR1 and CDR2 from the germline V gene are MNHEY and SMNVEV (reference sequence). The junction had 5 bases not matched to a gene; V was cut back by 5 bases and J by 8 bases. This CDR3 is built from 13 residues. Sequencing was done on a sample of PBMCs. The V call is TRBV27, the J call TRBJ1-4, with 7 bases lining up with TRBD1. This TCR was sampled from a woman younger than 35 in good health and CMV-seropositive. CDR3: CASSNRGREKLFF. DNA of the CDR3: TGTGCCAGCAGTAACAGGGGTCGGGAAAAACTGTTTTTT.